This TCR beta chain was recovered during a study of T cell repertoires in cytomegalovirus infection. Points from the study as a whole: Cumulative frequency (of public TCR beta family members) identified carriers of CMV plus the relevant HLA.

CDR1 DFQATT and CDR2 SNEGSKA come from the germline V gene (reference sequence). V was shortened by 6 bases and J by 0 bases, with 12 bases between the two germline ends. This CDR3 contains 15 residues. TCRdb re-analysed the reads in MiXCR, keeping a single row per CDR3 protein. Of under 300,000 distinct CDR3 sequences listed, approximately 15% are singletons. As regards this clonotype: Its antigen is not known.

The sample comprised CD8+ T cells from PBMCs. The V call is TRBV20-1, the J call TRBJ2-6, with D possibly being TRBD1 or TRBD2 (5 bases each). This sequence originates from a human donor in good health (CMV status not recorded). Some clones in this sample may be carry-over from other donors' samples. The CDR3 DNA sequence: TGCAGTGCCCTCCACGGGACCTCTGGGGCCAACGTCCTGACTTTC. Translated: CSALHGTSGANVLTF.